Below are 27 T cell receptor beta chains sequenced from a single sample in a study of OX40 agonist ivuxolimab in advanced cancers. Generated by immunoSEQ multiplex PCR, the TCRdb table keeps only in-frame clones and is missing some. The table lists 65,000 to 100,000 clones, approximately 94% of them singletons. Here the sequenced sample was CD4+ or CD8+ T cells sorted from blood, taken in a trial of the OX40 agonist ivuxolimab. The receptors shown here come from an adult with an advanced solid tumor such as melanoma, head and neck, liver or kidney cancer.

The rearrangement links TRBV7-9 to TRBJ1-1; 9 bases fit TRBD1. The CDR3 loop spans 15 amino acids. Germline V gives CDR1 SEHNR, CDR2 FQNEAQ (reference sequence). J gave up 4 bases and V 4 bases, and 7 bases lay outside the gene matches. This chain's CDR3 is CASSYKQGAGTEAFF. The CDR3 nucleotides are TGTGCCAGCAGCTATAAACAGGGGGCGGGCACTGAAGCTTTCTTT.

The chain combines TRBV10-2 with TRBJ1-1, with D unresolved. Germline CDR1 is WSHSY and CDR2 is SAAADI. Trimming shortened V by 6 bases and J by 5 bases, and 7 bases separated the two germline ends. This CDR3 region has 11 residues. The CDR3 loop is CASRAGTEAFF. As DNA, the CDR3 is TGCGCCAGCAGAGCGGGGACTGAAGCTTTCTTT.

The chain has TRBV11-2 and TRBJ1-4; D might be TRBD1 (5 bases). The germline CDR1 and CDR2 sequences are SGHAT and FQNNGV. The CDR3 spans 15 residues. The V and J ends lost 0 bases and 8 bases respectively, with 13 bases between them. DNA of the CDR3: TGTGCCAGCAGCTTAGAGAATCATCGGGGCGAAAAACTGTTTTTT. This translates into CASSLENHRGEKLFF. Complete variable domain (other parts from reference TRBV11-2 and TRBJ1-4): EAGVAQSPRYKIIEKRQSVAFWCNPISGHATLYWYQQILGQGPKLLIQFQNNGVVDDSQLPKDRFSAERLKGVDSTLKIQPAKLEDSAVYLCASSLENHRGEKLFFGSGTQLSVL.

The gene calls are TRBV15 and TRBJ1-1; D is unclear. Germline CDR1 is LNHNV and CDR2 is YYDKDF (reference sequence). V lost 0 bases, J lost 7 bases, and 15 bases lay in between. This CDR3 has 15 residues. DNA of the CDR3: TGTGCCACCAGCAGAGACCTGGCCCAGTGGCTTGAAGCTTTCTTT. It yields the protein CATSRDLAQWLEAFF. Full variable domain (outside the CDR3, taken from reference TRBV15 and TRBJ1-1): DAMVIQNPRYQVTQFGKPVTLSCSQTLNHNVMYWYQQKSSQAPKLLFHYYDKDFNNEADTPDNFQSRRPNTSFCFLDIRSPGLGDTAMYLCATSRDLAQWLEAFFGQGTRLTVV.

V and J are TRBV27 and TRBJ2-1; possibly TRBD2 for D (6 bases). V lost 8 bases and J 0 bases, leaving 17 bases between the germline ends. The CDR3 has 16 residues. Germline V gene sequence: CDR1 MNHEY, CDR2 SMNVEV (reference sequence). The CDR3 protein is CASAPLDGSSYNEQFF. The CDR3 coding sequence is TGTGCCAGCGCTCCTTTGGACGGGAGCTCCTACAATGAGCAGTTCTTC.

The DNA of the CDR3 is TGTGCCAGCAGTCACGACAGCTACAATGAGCAGTTCTTC. It specifies CASSHDSYNEQFF. V and J are TRBV27 and TRBJ2-1, with D possibly being TRBD1 (5 bases). The CDR3 runs 13 residues. With 5 bases removed from V and 3 bases from J, the gap between germline ends came to 8 bases. The germline CDR1 and CDR2 sequences are MNHEY and SMNVEV (reference sequence).

The chain combines TRBV6-5 with TRBJ2-5; D ambiguous. The CDR3 has 13 residues. V was clipped by 7 bases and J by 2 bases, with 11 bases between them. CDR1 and CDR2 (germline): MNHEY, SVGAGI. The CDR3 here is CASTWTVQETQYF. Here the CDR3 DNA reads TGTGCCAGCACCTGGACGGTTCAAGAGACCCAGTACTTC.

The chain carries TRBV10-2 and TRBJ1-1; maybe TRBD1 (5 bases). In germline, CDR1 is WSHSY, CDR2 SAAADI. V was trimmed by 3 bases and J by 3 bases, leaving 17 bases between them. The CDR3 spans 16 residues. Here the CDR3 DNA reads TGCGCCAGCAGTGAACTTCCCGCGGGGGAGGACACTGAAGCTTTCTTT. It yields the protein CASSELPAGEDTEAFF.

The gene calls are TRBV6-6 and TRBJ2-1; TRBD1 agrees at 10 bases. J lost 3 bases, V lost 5 bases, and 4 bases had no gene match. The V gene's germline CDR1 is MNHNY and CDR2 SVGAGI (reference sequence). CDR3 length: 15 amino acids. DNA of the CDR3: TGTGCCAGCAGTGCCGGGACAGGGGACTACAATGAGCAGTTCTTC. It encodes CASSAGTGDYNEQFF.

The J gene is TRBJ1-4, the V gene TRBV6-6; unclear D gene. In germline, CDR1 is MNHNY, CDR2 SVGAGI (reference sequence). Deletions cut 2 bases from V and 6 bases from J, with 13 bases between. The length of the CDR3 is 15 residues. CDR3 DNA: TGTGCCAGCAGTTACGGAAACAGTGGGTATGAAAAACTGTTTTTT. This sequence encodes CASSYGNSGYEKLFF.

The genes are TRBV30 and TRBJ1-6, with 10 nucleotides matching TRBD1. Germline values: CDR1 GTSNPN, CDR2 SVGIG (reference sequence). This CDR3 is 19 amino acids long. J lost 8 bases, V lost 4 bases, and 20 bases had no gene match. CDR3 protein: CAWKYQPGQGKTLDSPLHF. The CDR3 DNA reads TGTGCCTGGAAATATCAACCGGGACAGGGGAAGACGCTTGATTCACCCCTCCACTTT.

The DNA of the CDR3 is TGTGCCAGCAGCCAAGATAGGCCAGACATCAAGAATGGCTACACCTTC. Protein product: CASSQDRPDIKNGYTF. The chain is built from TRBV14 and TRBJ1-2; no clear D. Germline CDR1 SGHDN, CDR2 FVKESK. Deletions cut 0 bases from V and 6 bases from J, with 17 bases between. The CDR3 spans 16 residues. Complete variable domain (other parts from reference TRBV14 and TRBJ1-2): EAGVTQFPSHSVIEKGQTVTLRCDPISGHDNLYWYRRVMGKEIKFLLHFVKESKQDESGMPNNRFLAERTGGTYSTLKVQPAELEDSGVYFCASSQDRPDIKNGYTFGSGTRLTVV.

Only a few counts were recorded for this clone. V gene TRBV7-9 combines with J gene TRBJ1-6; a possible D gene is TRBD1 (6 bases). The V gene lost 4 bases and the J gene lost 9 bases, with 19 bases spanning the gap. The CDR3 length is 16 residues. CDR1 SEHNR and CDR2 FQNEAQ come from the germline V gene (reference sequence). The CDR3 coding sequence is TGTGCCAGCAGCTCCCTCCCACAGGGCAGATTTTCACCCCTCCACTTT. This sequence encodes CASSSLPQGRFSPLHF.

V gene TRBV14 combines with J gene TRBJ1-1; the D is unclear. CDR3 length: 14 residues. From germline, CDR1 is SGHDN and CDR2 FVKESK. The V end lost 3 bases, the J end lost 8 bases, and 16 bases lay between the germline ends. CDR3 amino acids: CASSQGLQDLEAFF. In nucleotides, the CDR3 is TGTGCCAGCAGCCAGGGTTTGCAGGACTTAGAAGCTTTCTTT.

V and J are TRBV19 and TRBJ1-5, with D uncertain. Germline V gene data show CDR1 as LNHDA and CDR2 as SQIVND (reference sequence). This CDR3 has 15 residues. The germline V and J ends were trimmed by 1 base and 1 base, with 8 bases remaining between them. CDR3 nucleotide sequence: TGTGCCAGTAGTATAGCGGGGAGAAGCAATCAGCCCCAGCATTTT. Translating gives CASSIAGRSNQPQHF.

This clone has only one observation. The rearrangement links TRBV11-2 to TRBJ2-2; no firm D call. V gave up 8 bases and J gave up 0 bases, with 4 bases separating them. The V gene's germline CDR1 is SGHAT and CDR2 FQNNGV. The CDR3 runs 12 residues. The CDR3: CASLTNTGELFF. CDR3 bases: TGTGCCAGCTTGACGAACACCGGGGAGCTGTTTTTT.

This chain uses TRBV27 with TRBJ2-1; D gene uncertain. Per germline, CDR1 MNHEY and CDR2 SMNVEV (reference sequence). V was pared by 2 bases and J by 6 bases, with 17 bases between. The CDR3 spans 16 residues. The CDR3 DNA is TGTGCCAGCAGTTTAGACGGATTCGTACGTCGCAATGAGCAGTTCTTC. Residues: CASSLDGFVRRNEQFF.

This chain uses TRBV7-9 with TRBJ2-1; maybe TRBD2 (6 bases). With 5 bases removed from V and 4 bases from J, the gap between germline ends came to 12 bases. Per germline, CDR1 SEHNR and CDR2 FQNEAQ (reference sequence). The CDR3 is 14 amino acids. The CDR3 here is CASSISGPYNEQFF. CDR3 nucleotide sequence: TGTGCCAGCAGCATAAGCGGGCCGTACAATGAGCAGTTCTTC.

The V call is TRBV15, the J call TRBJ2-1; D is unresolved. The V gene lost 3 bases and the J gene lost 7 bases, with 7 bases spanning the gap. This CDR3 is 12 amino acids long. Germline loops: CDR1 LNHNV, CDR2 YYDKDF (reference sequence). Here the CDR3 DNA reads TGTGCCACCAGCAGTTTGAGGAATGAGCAGTTCTTC. Protein: CATSSLRNEQFF.

The gene calls are TRBV27 and TRBJ2-7; D gene unclear. Trimming shortened V by 6 bases and J by 3 bases, and 12 bases separated the two germline ends. The CDR3 runs 13 residues. CDR1 is MNHEY, CDR2 SMNVEV, per germline (reference sequence). The CDR3 reads CASRLGNDYEQYF. CDR3 coding DNA: TGTGCCAGCAGGCTGGGGAATGACTACGAGCAGTACTTC.

The gene calls are TRBV16 and TRBJ2-7, with TRBD1 matching 10 bases. There are 15 residues in the CDR3. V lost 4 bases and J lost 1; bases outside the gene matches: 4. Germline-derived CDR1 and CDR2 are KGHSY and FQNENV. Here the CDR3 DNA reads TGTGCCAGCAGCCTGGGACAGGGGAGGTCCTACGAGCAGTACTTC. It yields the protein CASSLGQGRSYEQYF.

V usage is TRBV27 and J usage is TRBJ1-5; D is possibly TRBD1 (6 bases). The CDR3 sequence is 14 residues long. Germline V CDR1 and CDR2: MNHEY, SMNVEV (reference sequence). Deletions cut 5 bases from V and 6 bases from J, with 14 bases between. In DNA form, the CDR3 reads TGTGCCAGCAGTCTTCCAGGGGAGGCTCAGCCCCAGCATTTT. Protein sequence: CASSLPGEAQPQHF.

This chain uses TRBV28 with TRBJ2-2; 7 bases fit TRBD2. The CDR3 is 14 residues long. CDR1 and CDR2 (germline): MDHEN, SYDVKM. J gave up 3 bases and V 2 bases, and 0 bases lay outside the gene matches. The CDR3: CASSLAGDTGELFF. CDR3 coding DNA: TGTGCCAGCAGTTTAGCGGGGGACACCGGGGAGCTGTTTTTT. Variable domain in full (rest from reference TRBV28 and TRBJ2-2): DVKVTQSSRYLVKRTGEKVFLECVQDMDHENMFWYRQDPGLGLRLIYFSYDVKMKEKGDIPEGYSVSREKKERFSLILESASTNQTSMYLCASSLAGDTGELFFGEGSRLTVL.

This rearrangement joins TRBV9 to TRBJ1-1, with a weak D call TRBD1 (6 bases). Germline V gene lookup returns CDR1 SGDLS and CDR2 YYNGEE. The CDR3 extends over 12 amino acids. Trimming took 4 bases from V and 4 from J, leaving 8 bases between them. CDR3 sequence (DNA): TGTGCCAGCAGCACAGGGCTCACTGAAGCTTTCTTT. Its protein is CASSTGLTEAFF.

This chain uses TRBV5-8 with TRBJ2-3; possible D gene TRBD2, 6 bases. CDR1 is SGHTS and CDR2 is YDEGEE in the germline V gene. Trimming left V 3 bases short and J 6 bases short, with 17 bases between. The CDR3 consists of 15 residues. CDR3 region: CASSSPGLPGDTQYF. Here the CDR3 DNA reads TGTGCCAGCAGCTCCCCGGGACTCCCCGGTGATACGCAGTATTTT.

This chain links TRBV2 with TRBJ2-6; tentatively, D is TRBD1 (7 bases). Germline CDR1 and CDR2: SNHLY and FYNNEI. This CDR3 region has 19 residues. Between the trimmed V and J ends, which lost 7 bases and 0 bases, there was a span of 22 bases. CDR3 in amino acids: CASIGMGDREDSGANVLTF. The CDR3 DNA follows: TGTGCCAGCATCGGGATGGGAGACAGGGAGGACTCTGGGGCCAACGTCCTGACTTTC. The full variable domain, completed using reference TRBV2 and TRBJ2-6, is EPEVTQTPSHQVTQMGQEVILRCVPISNHLYFYWYRQILGQKVEFLVSFYNNEISEKSEIFDDQFSVERPDGSNFTLKIRSTKLEDSAMYFCASIGMGDREDSGANVLTFGAGSRLTVL.

This clone was seen only a few times. This sequence joins TRBV7-9 and TRBJ1-1, with TRBD1 identical over 8 bases. Germline trimming cut 7 bases from V and 6 bases from J; bases unmatched to any gene: 10. Per germline, CDR1 SEHNR and CDR2 FQNEAQ (reference sequence). This CDR3 has 14 amino acids. CDR3 nucleotides: TGTGCCAGCATCCCTGGACAGGGCGAATCTGAAGCTTTCTTT. It translates to CASIPGQGESEAFF.